The rows below give T cell receptor beta chains drawn from one sample of a study of spatial heterogeneity in lung cancer. TCRdb re-derived calls from the 5' RACE reads in MiXCR, one entry per CDR3 protein. The sample consists of 20,000 to 30,000 distinct CDR3 sequences, just under 9% of them appearing once. The source material was lung tumor tissue, sampled at surgery. These receptors all come from a male donor with early-stage non-small cell lung cancer. Both conserved end residues are part of each CDR3. Fields, in order: J gene, D gene, V gene, clone size, CDR3 DNA, CDR3 protein. D genes are given only for firm matches. Clone sizes are given selectively: once, few, many, or a class where the clone is expanded.

j_gene: TRBJ2-4; d_gene: .; v_gene: TRBV7-2; abundance: many; CDR3nt: TGTGCCAGCAGCTCGAACGGTGGAAACATTCAGTACTTC; CDR3aa: CASSSNGGNIQYF
j_gene: TRBJ2-7; d_gene: TRBD2; v_gene: TRBV20-1; abundance: many; CDR3nt: TGCAGTGCTAGAGACCCGGGACTAGGTTCCTACGAGCAGTACTTC; CDR3aa: CSARDPGLGSYEQYF
j_gene: TRBJ2-7; d_gene: .; v_gene: TRBV11-2; abundance: .; CDR3nt: TGTGCCAGCAGTCTAGCGTCCTACGAGCAGAACTTC; CDR3aa: CASSLASYEQNF
j_gene: TRBJ2-7; d_gene: .; v_gene: TRBV12-3/TRBV12-4; abundance: .; CDR3nt: TGTGCCAGCAGGCCGAGGCAGGGCGAATCCTACGAGCAGTACTTC; CDR3aa: CASRPRQGESYEQYF
j_gene: TRBJ2-5; d_gene: .; v_gene: TRBV27; abundance: many; CDR3nt: TGTGCCAGCAGTTTCCCCGGCGGGAAGACCCAGTACTTC; CDR3aa: CASSFPGGKTQYF
j_gene: TRBJ2-4; d_gene: .; v_gene: TRBV12-3/TRBV12-4; abundance: .; CDR3nt: TGTGCCAGCGGAGGCGCTAATAAAAACATTCAGTACTTC; CDR3aa: CASGGANKNIQYF
j_gene: TRBJ2-5; d_gene: .; v_gene: TRBV24-1; abundance: medium-sized; CDR3nt: TGTGCCACCAGTGACCCCCGGGCCCTGCAAGAGACCCAGTACTTC; CDR3aa: CATSDPRALQETQYF
j_gene: TRBJ2-5; d_gene: .; v_gene: TRBV18; abundance: many; CDR3nt: TGTGCCAGCTCATTGCAAGAGACCCAGTACTTC; CDR3aa: CASSLQETQYF
j_gene: TRBJ1-1; d_gene: .; v_gene: TRBV4-3; abundance: many; CDR3nt: TGCGCCAGCAGCCTTGCTGCGGGTGTCACTGAAGCTTTCTTT; CDR3aa: CASSLAAGVTEAFF
j_gene: TRBJ2-7; d_gene: .; v_gene: TRBV3-1; abundance: many; CDR3nt: TGTGCCAGCAGCCATGGGGTACCATACTACGAGCAGTACTTC; CDR3aa: CASSHGVPYYEQYF
j_gene: TRBJ1-4; d_gene: TRBD1; v_gene: TRBV28; abundance: many; CDR3nt: TGTGCCAGCAGTTCCGGGACAGTTAATGAAAAACTGTTTTTT; CDR3aa: CASSSGTVNEKLFF
j_gene: TRBJ2-5; d_gene: .; v_gene: TRBV24-1; abundance: many; CDR3nt: TGTGCCACCAGTGATATGTTCGACAGTATCGGGACCCAGTACTTC; CDR3aa: CATSDMFDSIGTQYF
j_gene: TRBJ2-1; d_gene: .; v_gene: TRBV18; abundance: .; CDR3nt: TGTGCCAGCTCACCCGAACCCTGGTCCTACAATGAGCAGTTCTTC; CDR3aa: CASSPEPWSYNEQFF
j_gene: TRBJ2-3; d_gene: TRBD1; v_gene: TRBV10-3; abundance: many; CDR3nt: TGTGCCATCAGTGCCGGGACAGGCACAGATACGCAGTATTTT; CDR3aa: CAISAGTGTDTQYF
j_gene: TRBJ1-2; d_gene: TRBD1; v_gene: TRBV2; abundance: few; CDR3nt: TGTGCCAGCAGTGGGGACAGTCTCCCTGGTTACACCTTC; CDR3aa: CASSGDSLPGYTF
j_gene: TRBJ1-2; d_gene: TRBD1; v_gene: TRBV28; abundance: many; CDR3nt: TGTGCCAGCAGCACTCCGGGACAGTCCTATGGCTACACCTTC; CDR3aa: CASSTPGQSYGYTF
j_gene: TRBJ2-7; d_gene: .; v_gene: TRBV5-1; abundance: many; CDR3nt: TGCGCCAGCAGCCCGGGACCAGGGGACTACGAGCAGTACTTC; CDR3aa: CASSPGPGDYEQYF
j_gene: TRBJ2-7; d_gene: .; v_gene: TRBV9; abundance: few; CDR3nt: TGTGCCAGCAGCGTAGAATCGATCTCCTACGAGCAGTACTTC; CDR3aa: CASSVESISYEQYF
j_gene: TRBJ2-1; d_gene: .; v_gene: TRBV29-1; abundance: many; CDR3nt: TGCAGCTGCGGGAATGCGATGTTGCACAATGAGCAGTTCTTC; CDR3aa: CSCGNAMLHNEQFF
j_gene: TRBJ2-7; d_gene: .; v_gene: TRBV10-3; abundance: .; CDR3nt: TGTGCCATCAGTGAGTCGGGACAACCCTACGAGCAGCACTTC; CDR3aa: CAISESGQPYEQHF
j_gene: TRBJ1-1; d_gene: TRBD1; v_gene: TRBV4-2; abundance: many; CDR3nt: TGTGCCAGCAGCCAAGGGGGAGGACAGGGGCTTTTGAACACTGAAGCTTTCTTT; CDR3aa: CASSQGGGQGLLNTEAFF
j_gene: TRBJ2-3; d_gene: TRBD1; v_gene: TRBV20-1; abundance: many; CDR3nt: TGCAGTGCTAGGCGCCAGGGGGCCGATACGCAGTATTTT; CDR3aa: CSARRQGADTQYF